A selection of T cell receptor beta chains follows, all from one sample in a study of T cell repertoires in breast cancer. TCRdb passed the emulsion pairing reads through MiXCR, listing each CDR3 protein once. Of around 43,000 distinct CDR3 sequences listed, 45% are singletons. Sequenced: CD8+ T cells. Receptors were obtained from a pool of human donors with breast cancer or a healthy control (not recorded which). CDR3s include the opening cysteine and the closing phenylalanine or tryptophan. The D gene is left open where the match is weak. Clone size is not always given. Where it is, it says once, few, many or a class for expanded clones.

j_gene	abundance	v_gene	d_gene	CDR3aa	CDR3nt
TRBJ2-7	NA	TRBV10-3	TRBD2	CAISSLAGGSEQYF	TGTGCCATCAGTTCCCTAGCGGGAGGATCCGAGCAGTACTTC
TRBJ1-1	many	TRBV6-1	NA	CASSATRGGTEAFF	TGTGCCAGCAGTGCCACCCGGGGGGGAACTGAAGCTTTCTTT
TRBJ2-1	few	TRBV6-1	TRBD2	CASSLNPGLAVRGNEQFF	TGTGCCAGCAGCCTTAACCCGGGACTAGCAGTTCGAGGCAATGAGCAGTTCTTC
TRBJ1-1	many	TRBV4-1	NA	CASSHGTYTEAFF	TGCGCCAGCAGTCACGGGACGTACACTGAAGCTTTCTTT
TRBJ1-1	NA	TRBV4-1	NA	CASSHEPPGMNTEAFF	TGCGCCAGCAGCCACGAACCCCCAGGGATGAACACTGAAGCTTTCTTT
TRBJ2-7	NA	TRBV28	TRBD2	CASSLWGGAYEQYF	TGTGCCAGCAGTTTATGGGGGGGGGCCTACGAGCAGTACTTC
TRBJ2-6	NA	TRBV27	NA	CASSKGWGAGANVLTF	TGTGCCAGCAGCAAAGGGTGGGGGGCTGGGGCCAACGTCCTGACTTTC
TRBJ2-3	few	TRBV7-8	NA	CASSLAPRGSDTQYF	TGTGCCAGCAGCTTAGCGCCCAGGGGATCAGATACGCAGTATTTT
TRBJ1-3	NA	TRBV20-1	NA	CSARVQDSSGNTIYF	TGCAGTGCTAGAGTTCAGGACTCGTCAGGAAACACCATATATTTT
TRBJ1-3	NA	TRBV6-5	NA	CASRPTGGNTIYF	TGTGCCAGCAGGCCTACAGGAGGAAACACCATATATTTT
TRBJ2-1	few	TRBV4-2	NA	CASSQGNLASYNEQFF	TGTGCCAGCAGCCAAGGAAACCTAGCCTCCTACAATGAGCAGTTCTTC
TRBJ2-3	NA	TRBV11-2	TRBD2	CASSPAGAGDTQYF	TGTGCCAGCAGCCCGGCGGGAGCCGGGGATACGCAGTATTTT
TRBJ1-3	few	TRBV9	NA	CASSSDGNTIYF	TGTGCCAGCAGCTCTGACGGAAACACCATATATTTT
TRBJ2-3	NA	TRBV9	NA	CASTPGSTDTQYF	TGTGCCAGCACCCCGGGGAGCACAGATACGCAGTATTTT
TRBJ1-2	few	TRBV12-3/TRBV12-4	TRBD1	CASSRRTGGVSGYTF	TGTGCCAGCAGCCGAAGGACAGGGGGAGTGAGTGGCTACACCTTC
TRBJ1-2	NA	TRBV6-1	TRBD1	CASSRGTVYGYTF	TGTGCCAGCAGCCGAGGGACAGTCTATGGCTACACCTTC
TRBJ1-1	NA	TRBV11-2	NA	CASSFGSLNTEAFF	TGTGCCAGCAGCTTTGGAAGCTTGAACACTGAAGCTTTCTTT
TRBJ1-2	few	TRBV20-1	TRBD1	CSARDSRGLGYTF	TGCAGTGCTAGAGATTCAAGGGGGCTTGGCTACACCTTC
TRBJ2-7	NA	TRBV9	TRBD1	CASSVGWTGNEQYF	TGTGCCAGCAGCGTAGGTTGGACAGGGAACGAGCAGTACTTC
TRBJ1-2	NA	TRBV4-1	TRBD1	CASSQDPQGQNYGYTF	TGCGCCAGCAGCCAAGATCCCCAGGGACAGAACTATGGCTACACCTTC
TRBJ1-1	NA	TRBV27	NA	CANGLRVFTEAFF	TGTGCCAACGGTTTAAGGGTCTTTACTGAAGCTTTCTTT
TRBJ1-1	few	TRBV7-2	NA	CASSLRRRNTEAFF	TGTGCCAGCAGCTTACGGCGAAGAAACACTGAAGCTTTCTTT
TRBJ1-4	few	TRBV20-1	NA	CSARESTNEKLFF	TGCAGTGCTAGAGAATCCACTAATGAAAAACTGTTTTTT
TRBJ1-1	NA	TRBV5-4	NA	CASSARAEAFF	TGTGCCAGCAGCGCCAGGGCTGAAGCTTTCTTT
TRBJ1-2	few	TRBV6-5	NA	CASSYGTGGYGYTF	TGTGCCAGCAGTTACGGCACGGGGGGCTATGGCTACACCTTC
TRBJ1-5	NA	TRBV2	TRBD1	CASKGTESRPQHF	TGTGCCAGCAAGGGGACAGAGTCAAGGCCCCAGCATTTT
TRBJ2-3	few	TRBV6-2/TRBV6-3	NA	CASSYGGADTQYF	TGTGCCAGCAGTTACGGCGGCGCAGATACGCAGTATTTT
TRBJ2-3	NA	TRBV27	TRBD1	CASSTRQGSTDTQYF	TGTGCCAGCAGTACGAGACAGGGCAGCACAGATACGCAGTATTTT
TRBJ1-6	once	TRBV28	NA	CASSLPKLGLPLHF	TGTGCCAGCAGTCTGCCTAAACTCGGTTTACCCCTCCACTTT
TRBJ1-1	many	TRBV4-2	TRBD1	CASSQAPGQMNTEAFF	TGTGCCAGCAGCCAAGCACCGGGACAGATGAACACTGAAGCTTTCTTT